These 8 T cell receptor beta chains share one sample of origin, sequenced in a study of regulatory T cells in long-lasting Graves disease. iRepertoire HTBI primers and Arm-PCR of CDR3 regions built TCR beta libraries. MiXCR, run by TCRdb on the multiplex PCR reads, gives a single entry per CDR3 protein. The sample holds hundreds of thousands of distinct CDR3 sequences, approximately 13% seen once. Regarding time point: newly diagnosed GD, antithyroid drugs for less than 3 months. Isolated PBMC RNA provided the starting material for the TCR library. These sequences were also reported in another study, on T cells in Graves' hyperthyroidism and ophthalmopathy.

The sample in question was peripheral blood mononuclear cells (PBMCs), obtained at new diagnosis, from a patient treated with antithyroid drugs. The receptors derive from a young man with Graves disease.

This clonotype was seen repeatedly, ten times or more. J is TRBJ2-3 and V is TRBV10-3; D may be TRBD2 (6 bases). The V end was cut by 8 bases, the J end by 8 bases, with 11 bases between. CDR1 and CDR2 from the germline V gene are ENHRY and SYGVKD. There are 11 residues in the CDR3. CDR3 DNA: TGTGCCATCGGTGTAGCGGCTACGCAGTATTTT. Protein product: CAIGVAATQYF.

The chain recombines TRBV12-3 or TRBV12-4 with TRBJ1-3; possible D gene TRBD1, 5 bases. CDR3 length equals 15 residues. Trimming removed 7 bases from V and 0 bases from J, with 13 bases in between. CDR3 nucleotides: TGTGCCAGCAATAAGGGGACCTCCTCTGGAAACACCATATATTTT. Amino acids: CASNKGTSSGNTIYF.

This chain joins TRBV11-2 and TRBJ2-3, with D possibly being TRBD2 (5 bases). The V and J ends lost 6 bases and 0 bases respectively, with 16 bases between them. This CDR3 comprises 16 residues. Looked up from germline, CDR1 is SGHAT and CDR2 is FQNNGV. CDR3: CASRELRRTSTDTQYF. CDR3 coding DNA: TGTGCCAGCAGGGAGCTGAGGCGGACTAGCACAGATACGCAGTATTTT.

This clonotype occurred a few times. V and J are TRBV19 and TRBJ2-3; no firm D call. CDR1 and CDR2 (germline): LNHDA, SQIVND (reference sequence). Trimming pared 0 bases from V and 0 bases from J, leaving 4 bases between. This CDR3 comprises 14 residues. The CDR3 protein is CASSIEPSTDTQYF. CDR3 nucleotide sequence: TGTGCCAGTAGTATAGAACCGAGCACAGATACGCAGTATTTT.

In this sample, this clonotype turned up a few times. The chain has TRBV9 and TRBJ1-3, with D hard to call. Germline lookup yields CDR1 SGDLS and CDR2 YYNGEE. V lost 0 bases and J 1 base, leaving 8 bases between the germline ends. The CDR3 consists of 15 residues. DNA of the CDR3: TGTGCCAGCAGCGTAGATCTGGGGTCTGGAAACACCATATATTTT. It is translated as CASSVDLGSGNTIYF.

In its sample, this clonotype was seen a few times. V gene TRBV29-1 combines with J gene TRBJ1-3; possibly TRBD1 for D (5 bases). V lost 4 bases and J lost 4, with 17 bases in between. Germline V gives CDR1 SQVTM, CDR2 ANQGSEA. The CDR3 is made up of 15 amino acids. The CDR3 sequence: CSVVLTTAHGNTIYF. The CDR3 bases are TGCAGCGTTGTCCTCACGACAGCGCACGGAAACACCATATATTTT.

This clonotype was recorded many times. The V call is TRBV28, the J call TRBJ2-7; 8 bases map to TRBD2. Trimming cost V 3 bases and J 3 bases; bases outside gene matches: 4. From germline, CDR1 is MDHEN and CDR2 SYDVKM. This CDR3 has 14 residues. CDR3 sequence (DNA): TGTGCCAGCAGTTTCAGGCGGGAGGTCTACGAGCAGTACTTC. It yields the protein CASSFRREVYEQYF. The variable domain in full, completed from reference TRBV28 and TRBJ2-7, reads DVKVTQSSRYLVKRTGEKVFLECVQDMDHENMFWYRQDPGLGLRLIYFSYDVKMKEKGDIPEGYSVSREKKERFSLILESASTNQTSMYLCASSFRREVYEQYFGPGTRLTVT.

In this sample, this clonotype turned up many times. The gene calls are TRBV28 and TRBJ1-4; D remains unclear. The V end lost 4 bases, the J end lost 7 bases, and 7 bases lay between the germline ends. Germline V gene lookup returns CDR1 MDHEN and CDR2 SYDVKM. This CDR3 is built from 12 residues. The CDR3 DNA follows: TGTGCCAGCAGTTATTACAGTGAAAAACTGTTTTTT. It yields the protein CASSYYSEKLFF.